The 31 T cell receptor beta chains reported below all come from one sample, sequenced in a study of cytomegalovirus exposure and HLA in healthy donors (dated by TCRdb to the late 2010s). Library construction relied on the immunoSEQ multiplex PCR assay. For the multiplex PCR, a mixture combining 60 forward primers for TCR Vbeta segments and 13 reverse primers for TCR Jbeta segments was used. Not all clones reach the TCRdb copy of this immuneACCESS table, which keeps in-frame sequences only. Checked studies attribute under half of the gap to unresolved V genes and leave the rest unexplained. The sample table shows some 120,000 clones, and 9% to 10% are seen once. The top ten constitute less than 4% of the sample. The specimen was PBMCs. The receptor set was obtained from a man under 40 in good health and CMV-seronegative.

With respect to this clone: At one boundary the junction diverges from the germline segment, which might be a read error. The chain recombines TRBV30 with TRBJ1-5; D is perhaps TRBD1 (5 bases). CDR1 GTSNPN and CDR2 SVGIG come from the germline V gene (reference sequence). The CDR3 extends over 14 amino acids. The CDR3 is CAWAGLNSNQPQNF. The CDR3 DNA sequence: TGTGCCTGGGCGGGACTGAACAGCAATCAGCCCCAGAATTTT.

A few counts support this clone. CDR3 nucleotide sequence: TGTGCCAGCAGCTTCGAGGAATCCTATGGCTACACCTTC. It yields the protein CASSFEESYGYTF. This chain connects TRBV13 to TRBJ1-2; D remains unclear. Germline V lookup: CDR1 PRHDT, CDR2 FYEKMQ (reference sequence). Trimming removed 3 bases from V and 4 bases from J, with 9 bases in between. This CDR3 region has 13 residues.

The sample holds a few counts of this clone. The chain links TRBV25-1 to TRBJ1-6; 7 nucleotides line up with TRBD1. Trimming at V came to 8 bases and at J to 6 bases, leaving 10 bases not matched to a gene. The length of the CDR3 is 15 residues. Germline CDR1 is MGHDK and CDR2 is SYGVNS. DNA of the CDR3: TGTGCCAGCTCCAGGGGGTTCGTCCTTAATTCACCCCTCCACTTT. It specifies CASSRGFVLNSPLHF.

This clone occurred a few times. The rearrangement joins TRBV2 to TRBJ2-1, with a possible D match to TRBD1 (6 bases). V lost 6 bases and J lost 0, with 9 bases in between. Germline CDR1 SNHLY, CDR2 FYNNEI. This CDR3 has 14 residues. CDR3 residues: CASSGQISYNEQFF. The CDR3 DNA reads TGTGCCAGCAGCGGACAGATCTCCTACAATGAGCAGTTCTTC.

The V gene is TRBV7-2, the J gene TRBJ1-1; 8 bases are a match to TRBD1. Germline assignment: CDR1 SGHTA and CDR2 FQGNSA. There are 17 residues in the CDR3. Trimming at V came to 5 bases and at J to 2 bases, leaving 13 bases not matched to a gene. CDR3 protein: CASSPPTGGADNTEAFF. CDR3 nucleotide sequence: TGTGCCAGCAGCCCCCCCACAGGGGGGGCGGATAACACTGAAGCTTTCTTT. The full variable domain, in which reference TRBV7-2 and TRBJ1-1 provide the parts outside the CDR3, is GAGVSQSPSNKVTEKGKDVELRCDPISGHTALYWYRQSLGQGLEFLIYFQGNSAPDKSGLPSDRFSAERTGGSVSTLTIQRTQQEDSAVYLCASSPPTGGADNTEAFFGQGTRLTVV.

There are a few counts of this clone. V is TRBV27 and J is TRBJ2-1; TRBD1 matches 8 bases. Trimming cost V 5 bases and J 6 bases; bases outside gene matches: 9. The CDR3 contains 15 residues. CDR1 and CDR2 from the germline V gene are MNHEY and SMNVEV (reference sequence). The CDR3 DNA reads TGTGCCAGCAGTCGCAAACAGGGGGAAGGCAATGAGCAGTTCTTC. Its protein is CASSRKQGEGNEQFF.

This clone was detected only a few times. The V call is TRBV28, the J call TRBJ1-3, with TRBD1 matching over 8 bases. Germline V gene sequence: CDR1 MDHEN, CDR2 SYDVKM. V dropped 5 bases and J dropped 3; count of bases not matched to a gene: 3. The CDR3 loop spans 14 amino acids. CDR3 coding DNA: TGTGCCAGCAGTGCAGGACAGGGTGGAAACACCATATATTTT. It specifies CASSAGQGGNTIYF.

This clone appeared a few times. V and J are TRBV27 and TRBJ2-5; D is perhaps TRBD1 (5 bases). Trimming shortened V by 0 bases and J by 4 bases, and 6 bases separated the two germline ends. Germline CDR1 MNHEY, CDR2 SMNVEV (reference sequence). This CDR3 is built from 13 residues. Here the CDR3 DNA reads TGTGCCAGCAGTTTATCAGGGGTAGAGACCCAGTACTTC. Its translation is CASSLSGVETQYF.

This clone was found a few times. The rearrangement uses TRBV2 and TRBJ2-7; no reliable D call. Trimming removed 10 bases from V and 3 bases from J, with 19 bases in between. The CDR3 covers 14 residues. CDR1 is SNHLY and CDR2 is FYNNEI in the germline V gene. CDR3 coding DNA: TGTGCCACCGCGGTAGCAGAAGTTAGCTACGAGCAGTACTTC. Translation gives CATAVAEVSYEQYF.

The chain is built from TRBV30 and TRBJ2-1; 7 positions agree with TRBD1. Germline-derived CDR1 and CDR2 are GTSNPN and SVGIG (reference sequence). J was trimmed by 9 bases and V by 7 bases; bases with no gene match: 12. The CDR3 length is 13 residues. The CDR3: CALGQSPTSEQFF. The CDR3, as DNA: TGTGCCTTGGGACAGAGTCCGACAAGTGAGCAGTTCTTC.

The chain recombines TRBV5-1 with TRBJ2-7; 9 bases agree with TRBD1. Germline lookup yields CDR1 SGHRS and CDR2 YFSETQ. The CDR3 extends over 15 amino acids. The V segment lost 4 bases and the J segment 5 bases; nucleotides outside the gene matches: 10. CDR3 amino acids: CASSTRDRAVDEQYF. The DNA of the CDR3 is TGCGCCAGCAGCACACGGGACAGGGCGGTCGACGAGCAGTACTTC.

This chain uses TRBV18 with TRBJ2-2; TRBD2 might be the D (5 bases). Germline CDR1 is KGHSH and CDR2 is LQKENI. Trimming stripped 3 bases from V and 2 bases from J, with 10 bases between. The CDR3 spans 15 residues. The CDR3 bases are TGTGCCAGCTCACCCGAGGGCTTCAACACCGGGGAGCTGTTTTTT. It encodes CASSPEGFNTGELFF.

This sequence joins TRBV28 and TRBJ2-7; 7 positions match TRBD1. The V gene end was trimmed by 3 bases and the J gene end by 1 base; junction bases not matched to a gene: 9. Germline loops: CDR1 MDHEN, CDR2 SYDVKM. The CDR3 has 16 residues. CDR3 DNA sequence: TGTGCCAGCAGTTTTGTCCCCCGCAGGGGGTCCTACGAGCAGTACTTC. Encoded protein: CASSFVPRRGSYEQYF.

The sample holds a few counts of this clone. CDR3 nucleotides: TGTGCCAGCAGCGTAGGGACCGGGGAGCCCCAGCATTTT. It codes for CASSVGTGEPQHF. The J gene is TRBJ1-5, the V gene TRBV9; D not resolved. This CDR3 has 13 residues. Germline values: CDR1 SGDLS, CDR2 YYNGEE. With 0 bases removed from V and 8 bases from J, the gap between germline ends came to 9 bases.

This clone showed up just a few times. The chain couples TRBV2 to TRBJ2-5, with D possibly TRBD2 on 5 matching bases. Germline CDR1 SNHLY, CDR2 FYNNEI. This CDR3 is built from 14 residues. V gave up 1 base and J gave up 4 bases, with 10 bases separating them. Here the CDR3 reads CASSEGGGGETQYF. CDR3 sequence (DNA): TGTGCCAGCAGTGAAGGTGGAGGAGGAGAGACCCAGTACTTC.

This clone occurred a few times. V usage is TRBV19 and J usage is TRBJ1-2, with D hard to call. Germline values: CDR1 LNHDA, CDR2 SQIVND (reference sequence). The CDR3 has 16 amino acids. The V end lost 3 bases, the J end lost 4 bases, and 18 bases lay between the germline ends. The CDR3 reads CASSMRRGPDIYGYTF. CDR3 nucleotide sequence: TGTGCCAGTAGTATGCGCAGAGGGCCGGATATCTATGGCTACACCTTC.

This chain links TRBV27 with TRBJ2-2, with D tentatively TRBD2 (6 bases). The CDR3 runs to 14 residues. Trimming removed 4 bases from V and 4 bases from J, with 10 bases in between. Germline V gene data show CDR1 as MNHEY and CDR2 as SMNVEV (reference sequence). CDR3 in amino acids: CASSYGGITGELFF. DNA of the CDR3: TGTGCCAGCAGTTATGGCGGGATCACCGGGGAGCTGTTTTTT.

CDR3 DNA sequence: TGCGCCAGCAGTCGCTCACCGTCTGGGGTTCAGGGTGGACACAATGAGCAGTTCTTC. Translated: CASSRSPSGVQGGHNEQFF. The chain is built from TRBV23-1 and TRBJ2-1, with D possibly TRBD1 on 5 matching bases. TRBV23-1 is placed among ORFs of uncertain function. V lost 4 bases, J lost 5 bases, and 27 bases lay in between. This CDR3 is built from 19 residues.

The chain uses TRBV12-5 and TRBJ1-2; the D gene is possibly TRBD1 (5 bases). Trimming took off 2 bases at V and 7 bases at J, with 11 bases between the two ends. Germline V gene data show CDR1 as LGHNT and CDR2 as FRNRAP. CDR3 length: 13 residues. The CDR3 loop reads CASGLPQGFGYTF. The CDR3 bases are TGTGCTAGTGGTTTGCCCCAGGGCTTTGGCTACACCTTC.

This clone turned up a few times. V usage is TRBV13 and J usage is TRBJ1-1; TRBD1 agrees at 7 bases. Germline trimming cut 1 base from V and 5 bases from J; bases unmatched to any gene: 10. This CDR3 contains 16 residues. Germline CDR1 and CDR2: PRHDT and FYEKMQ (reference sequence). CDR3 coding DNA: TGTGCCAGCAGCTTAGCATGGAGGGGGCCCGGAACTGAAGCTTTCTTT. The encoded protein is CASSLAWRGPGTEAFF.

This clone was counted a few times. This chain links TRBV25-1 with TRBJ2-5; 10 bases fit TRBD1. Matching the DNA end better, TRBJ2-7 makes the J call doubtful. The V gene's germline CDR1 is MGHDK and CDR2 SYGVNS. CDR3 length: 15 residues. As DNA, the CDR3 is TGTGCCAGCAGTGACGCAGGACAGGGGGCCTACGAGCAGTACTTC. Protein sequence: CASSDAGQGAYEQYF.

The chain carries TRBV10-3 and TRBJ2-5; D is undetermined. V shed 8 bases and J shed 4 bases, with 11 bases lying between them. The CDR3 is 12 residues long. From germline, CDR1 is ENHRY and CDR2 SYGVKD. As DNA, the CDR3 is TGTGCCATCTCAGCGTCTTCAGAGACCCAGTACTTC. It encodes CAISASSETQYF.

This clone was seen a handful of times. This sequence joins TRBV5-1 and TRBJ2-7; the match to TRBD1 covers 11 bases. The CDR3 runs to 15 residues. V lost 4 bases to trimming and J lost 4 bases; unmatched junction nucleotides: 7. Germline V lookup: CDR1 SGHRS, CDR2 YFSETQ. The CDR3 DNA reads TGCGCCAGCAGCCCTTCGGGACAGGGGGTATACGAGCAGTACTTC. This encodes CASSPSGQGVYEQYF.

In this sample, this clone turned up a few times. The V and J genes are TRBV27 and TRBJ1-6; possibly TRBD1 for D (6 bases). The V end lost 4 bases, the J end lost 6 bases, and 13 bases lay between the germline ends. CDR1 and CDR2 (germline): MNHEY, SMNVEV (reference sequence). This CDR3 spans 15 amino acids. This CDR3 reads CASSSRTGINSPLHF. The CDR3 DNA is TGTGCCAGCAGTTCCCGAACAGGGATTAATTCACCCCTCCACTTT.

This clone was seen a few times. The chain is built from TRBV7-3 and TRBJ2-3; 10 bases align to TRBD1. The CDR3 length is 15 residues. Germline V gene sequence: CDR1 SGHTA, CDR2 FQGTGA. With V trimmed by 2 bases and J by 1 base, 0 bases remained unmatched. The CDR3 protein is CASSLGQGGTDTQYF. Here the CDR3 DNA reads TGTGCCAGCAGCTTAGGACAGGGGGGCACAGATACGCAGTATTTT.

The chain combines TRBV5-6 with TRBJ1-2; 7 bases are a match to TRBD1. The CDR3 length is 14 residues. Per germline, CDR1 SGHDT and CDR2 YYEEEE. V lost 4 bases to trimming and J lost 3 bases; unmatched junction nucleotides: 6. CDR3 DNA: TGTGCCAGCAGCCGCCACAGGGGCGACTATGGCTACACCTTC. This translates into CASSRHRGDYGYTF.

The chain couples TRBV6-5 to TRBJ1-1; TRBD1 matches at 7 bases. The ends lost 6 bases at V and 1 base at J; junction bases unmatched: 8. CDR1 and CDR2 from the germline V gene are MNHEY and SVGAGI. The CDR3 covers 15 residues. The CDR3 reads CASSLFGQANTEAFF. For the CDR3, the DNA is TGTGCCAGCAGCCTTTTCGGACAGGCGAACACTGAAGCTTTCTTT.

This chain uses TRBV6-1 with TRBJ1-3; D perhaps matches TRBD1 (5 bases). Per the germline V gene, CDR1 is MNHNS and CDR2 is SASEGT. This CDR3 has 13 amino acids. The germline V and J ends were trimmed by 4 bases and 5 bases, with 9 bases remaining between them. Written as DNA, the CDR3 is TGTGCCAGCAGTGGCGACAGAAGAAACACCATATATTTT. It encodes CASSGDRRNTIYF.

This clone was seen a few times. The chain links TRBV2 to TRBJ2-2; tentatively, D is TRBD2 (6 bases). Germline V gene lookup returns CDR1 SNHLY and CDR2 FYNNEI. This CDR3 spans 16 amino acids. Trimming removed 10 bases at V and 0 bases at J, with 18 bases between. Written as DNA, the CDR3 is TGTGCCACTTCCCCTAGCGAGGAACCGAACACCGGGGAGCTGTTTTTT. As protein: CATSPSEEPNTGELFF.

This clone was counted between two and nine times. The chain links TRBV7-9 to TRBJ2-5; tentatively, D is TRBD2 (6 bases). Trimming left V 0 bases short and J 5 bases short, with 13 bases between. In germline, CDR1 is SEHNR, CDR2 FQNEAQ (reference sequence). This CDR3 spans 15 amino acids. Written as DNA, the CDR3 is TGTGCCAGCAGCTTAGCGCGGGGTCCCTGGGAGACCCAGTACTTC. Protein: CASSLARGPWETQYF. The variable domain in full, completed from reference TRBV7-9 and TRBJ2-5, reads DTGVSQNPRHKITKRGQNVTFRCDPISEHNRLYWYRQTLGQGPEFLTYFQNEAQLEKSRLLSDRFSAERPKGSFSTLEIQRTEQGDSAMYLCASSLARGPWETQYFGPGTRLLVL.

This chain connects TRBV7-2 to TRBJ2-7; the match to TRBD1 covers 9 bases. Germline V CDR1 and CDR2: SGHTA, FQGNSA. V shed 5 bases, J shed 4 bases, and the junction held 6 bases outside the gene matches. The CDR3 has 14 amino acids. The CDR3 coding sequence is TGTGCCAGCAGCGAGGGACAGGGTGCGTACGAGCAGTACTTC. As protein: CASSEGQGAYEQYF.